This record covers a single T cell receptor (beta chain). The antigen is undetermined. Survey-level immunoSEQ v3.0 assays were run. The protocol was immunoSEQ multiplex PCR, while the TCRdb copy is restricted to in-frame clones and leaves out a portion. The sample has about 25,000 clones; 80% to 90% are singletons. This entry belongs to a study of long-term antiretroviral therapy in people with HIV. General study results and limits: All blood samples came from the years 2004 to 2017, possibly under older ART regimens.

Germline CDR1 reads SGHAT; CDR2 reads FQNNGV. Trimming removed 1 base at V and 8 bases at J, with 9 bases between. This CDR3 is built from 13 residues. The V and J genes are TRBV11-2 and TRBJ2-1; no clear D gene. The receptor was derived from a man aged 50 or older with HIV. The sequences come from unsorted PBMCs, collected 1.2 years after starting antiretroviral therapy. The CDR3 bases are TGTGCCAGCAGCTTAGCTAGGACCGATGAGCAGTTCTTC. This encodes CASSLARTDEQFF.